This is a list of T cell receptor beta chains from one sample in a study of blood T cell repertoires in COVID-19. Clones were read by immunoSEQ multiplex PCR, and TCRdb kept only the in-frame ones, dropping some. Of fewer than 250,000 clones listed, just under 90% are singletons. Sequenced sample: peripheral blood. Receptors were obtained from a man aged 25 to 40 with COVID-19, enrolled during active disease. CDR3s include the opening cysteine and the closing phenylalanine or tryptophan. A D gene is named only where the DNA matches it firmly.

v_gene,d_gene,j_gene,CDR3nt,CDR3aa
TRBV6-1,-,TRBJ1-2,TGTGCCAGCAGTCCGCCCGGTTCGCACTATGGCTACACCTTC,CASSPPGSHYGYTF
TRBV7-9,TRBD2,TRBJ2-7,TGTGCCAGCAGCGCTAGCGGGAGGAATCCCTACGAGCAGTACTTC,CASSASGRNPYEQYF
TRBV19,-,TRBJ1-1,TGTGCCAGTAGTCCTCGAGGAGGAAAAACTGAAGCTTTCTTT,CASSPRGGKTEAFF
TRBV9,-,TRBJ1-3,TGTGCCAGCAGCGTAGTAGGCGGCTCTGGAAACACCATATATTTT,CASSVVGGSGNTIYF
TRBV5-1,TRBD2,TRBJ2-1,TGCGCCAGCAGCTTGGAATGGCGGGGGGGTTACAATGAGCAGTTCTTC,CASSLEWRGGYNEQFF
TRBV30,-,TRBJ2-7,TGTGCCTGGAGCCCTAATGTCTACGAGCAGTACTTC,CAWSPNVYEQYF
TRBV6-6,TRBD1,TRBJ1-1,TGTGCCAGATACAGGGGCACTGAAGCTTTCTTT,CARYRGTEAFF
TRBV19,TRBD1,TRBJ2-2,TGTGCCAGTTCGACAGGGCGGACCGGGGAGCTGTTTTTT,CASSTGRTGELFF
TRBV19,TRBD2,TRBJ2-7,TGTGCCAGTAGTGCGGGACTAGCGGGGGAATACGAGCAGTACTTC,CASSAGLAGEYEQYF
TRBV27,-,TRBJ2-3,TGTGCCAGCAGTCCTACTCGACGGGGATCCACAGATACGCAGTATTTT,CASSPTRRGSTDTQYF
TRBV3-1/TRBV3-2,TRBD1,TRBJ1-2,TGTGCCAGCAGCCCCCGACAGGGTGATGGCTACACCTTC,CASSPRQGDGYTF